This T cell receptor beta chain stems from a study of cytomegalovirus exposure and HLA in healthy donors. Study background: An earlier analysis identified more than 90 million unique TCR beta sequences in approximately 190 million T cells. Findings and caveats of the study: Most observed TCR sequences were rare, whereas some public TCRs were detected in many donors.

CDR3 length equals 16 residues. V lost 1 base and J lost 3, with 13 bases in between. The germline V gene encodes CDR1 SGHAT and CDR2 FQNNGV. In regard to this clone: The antigen is not known.

The PCR used 60 Vbeta and 13 Jbeta primers. TCRdb's table, derived via immunoSEQ multiplex PCR, lists solely in-frame clones and lacks some. The table includes some 120,000 clones, over 75% detected once. This TCR was sampled from a young man in good health and CMV-seropositive. The sample taken for sequencing was PBMCs. The chain recombines TRBV11-2 with TRBJ2-1; D not resolved. The CDR3 is CASSLVAAPNYNEQFF. The CDR3 DNA is TGTGCCAGCAGCTTAGTTGCAGCGCCGAACTACAATGAGCAGTTCTTC.